This T cell receptor (beta chain) was identified in a study of T cell responses to AZD1222 COVID-19 vaccine. Regarding the study as a whole: Spike-specific TCR breadth and depth went up after people got two AZD1222 doses.

Of note for this clone: Its specificity is not known.

Libraries were prepared by immunoSEQ multiplex PCR; TCRdb keeps only in-frame clonotypes and omits some of them. The repertoire holds approximately 120,000 clones, about nine tenths seen once, with around 4.5% in the top ten. The CDR3 has 14 residues. In germline, CDR1 is LNHNV, CDR2 YYDKDF (reference sequence). With 0 bases removed from V and 0 bases from J, the gap between germline ends came to 5 bases. This TCR was sampled from an adult in good health. The sequenced sample was peripheral blood, obtained on day 0 of MenACWY control vaccination. The V and J genes are TRBV15 and TRBJ1-1; unclear D gene. CDR3 nucleotides: TGTGCCACCAGCAGAGATTGGATGAACACTGAAGCTTTCTTT. It codes for CATSRDWMNTEAFF.